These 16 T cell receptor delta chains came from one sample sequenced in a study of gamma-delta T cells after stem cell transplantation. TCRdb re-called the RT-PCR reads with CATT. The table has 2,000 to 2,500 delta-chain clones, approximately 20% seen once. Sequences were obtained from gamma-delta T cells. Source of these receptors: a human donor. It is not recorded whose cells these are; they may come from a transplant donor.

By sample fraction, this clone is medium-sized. DNA of the CDR3: TGTGCCTTTAGGCTGGGGAGATACAGAGGGGACACCGATAAACTCATCTTT. It is translated as CAFRLGRYRGDTDKLIF. The chain carries TRDV3 and TRDJ1, with D tentatively TRDD3 (6 bases). This CDR3 has 17 residues. Germline V gives CDR1 TVYSNPD, CDR2 GDNSRS (reference sequence). Trimming removed 0 bases at V and 0 bases at J, with 20 bases between.

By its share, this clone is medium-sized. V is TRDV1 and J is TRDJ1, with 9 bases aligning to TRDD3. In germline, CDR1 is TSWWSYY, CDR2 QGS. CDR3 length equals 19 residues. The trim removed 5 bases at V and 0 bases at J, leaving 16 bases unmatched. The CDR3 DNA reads TGTGCTCTTGGGCCCCCTGCCGGGGGATACCATCTTAACACCGATAAACTCATCTTT. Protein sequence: CALGPPAGGYHLNTDKLIF.

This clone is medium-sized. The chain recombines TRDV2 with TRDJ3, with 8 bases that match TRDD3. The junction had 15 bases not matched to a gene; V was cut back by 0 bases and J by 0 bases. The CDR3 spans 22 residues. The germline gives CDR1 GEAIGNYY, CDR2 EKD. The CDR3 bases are TGTGCCTGTGACACCGTAAAGGCGCAGCTGGGGGAGAGCTCCTGGGACACCCGACAGATGTTTTTC. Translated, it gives CACDTVKAQLGESSWDTRQMFF.

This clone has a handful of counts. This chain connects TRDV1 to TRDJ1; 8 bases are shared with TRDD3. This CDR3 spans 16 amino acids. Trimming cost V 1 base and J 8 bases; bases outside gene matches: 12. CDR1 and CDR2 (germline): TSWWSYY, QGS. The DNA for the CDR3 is TGTGCTCTTGGGGAACCGCCCCTCTGGGGGACCCAAAAACTCATCTTT. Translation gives CALGEPPLWGTQKLIF.

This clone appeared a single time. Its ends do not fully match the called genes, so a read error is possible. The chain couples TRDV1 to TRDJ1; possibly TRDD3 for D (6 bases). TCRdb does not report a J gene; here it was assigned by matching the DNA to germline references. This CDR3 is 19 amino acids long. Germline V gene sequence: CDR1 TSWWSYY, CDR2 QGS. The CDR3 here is CAIGGWAEHLLLYTDKLIF. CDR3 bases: TGTGCTATTGGGGGGTGGGCAGAACACCTTTTGCTGTACACCGATAAACTCATCTTT.

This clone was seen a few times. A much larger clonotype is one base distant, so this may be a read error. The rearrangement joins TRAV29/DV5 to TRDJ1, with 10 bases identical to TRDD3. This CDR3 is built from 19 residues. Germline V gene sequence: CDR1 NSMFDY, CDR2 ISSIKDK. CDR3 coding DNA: TGTGCAGCTCTACGTACTGGGGGATCAGTCATGTGTGAGACCGATAGACTCATCTTT. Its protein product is CAALRTGGSVMCETDRLIF.

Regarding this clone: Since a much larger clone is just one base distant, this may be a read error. The CDR3 bases are TGTGCCTTTGGGCCTTCACCCAACCCGTTGGGGATCCTCCCCCCCAATAAACTCATCTTT. Translation gives CAFGPSPNPLGILPPNKLIF. The V gene is TRDV3, the J gene TRDJ1; tentative D call: TRDD3 (6 bases). There are 20 residues in the CDR3. Trimming took off 2 bases at V and 6 bases at J, with 37 bases between the two ends. Germline CDR1 is TVYSNPD and CDR2 is GDNSRS (reference sequence).

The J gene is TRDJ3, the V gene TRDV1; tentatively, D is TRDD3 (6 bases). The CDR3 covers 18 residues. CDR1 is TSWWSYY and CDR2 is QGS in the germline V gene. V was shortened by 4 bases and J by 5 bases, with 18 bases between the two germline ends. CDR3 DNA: TGTGCTCTTGGGGTCAGGAGGGGGAAAGGCCGGGACACCCGACAGATGTTTTTC. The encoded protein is CALGVRRGKGRDTRQMFF.

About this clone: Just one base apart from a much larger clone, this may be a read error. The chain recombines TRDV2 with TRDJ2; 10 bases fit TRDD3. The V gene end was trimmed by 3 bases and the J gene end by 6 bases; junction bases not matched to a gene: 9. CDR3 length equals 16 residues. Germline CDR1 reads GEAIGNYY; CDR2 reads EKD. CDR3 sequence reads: CACDYLLGDAPAQLFF. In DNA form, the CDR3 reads TGTGCCTGTGACTACTTACTGGGGGATGCCCCAGCACAACTCTTCTTT.

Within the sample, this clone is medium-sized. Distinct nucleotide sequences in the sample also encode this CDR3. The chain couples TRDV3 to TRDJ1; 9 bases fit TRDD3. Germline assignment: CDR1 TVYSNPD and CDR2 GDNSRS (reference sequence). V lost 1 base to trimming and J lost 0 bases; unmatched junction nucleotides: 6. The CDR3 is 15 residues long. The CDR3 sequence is CAFITGGPHTDKLIF. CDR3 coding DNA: TGTGCCTTTATTACTGGGGGACCCCACACCGATAAACTCATCTTT.

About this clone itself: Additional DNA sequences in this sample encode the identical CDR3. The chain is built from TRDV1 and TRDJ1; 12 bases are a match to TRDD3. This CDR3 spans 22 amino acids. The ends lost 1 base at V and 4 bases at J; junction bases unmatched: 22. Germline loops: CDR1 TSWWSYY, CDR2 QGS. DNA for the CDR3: TGTGCTCTTGGGGAACGGATATTCCCGAGTCGTGGTACTGGGGGATACATCGATAAACTCATCTTT. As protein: CALGERIFPSRGTGGYIDKLIF.

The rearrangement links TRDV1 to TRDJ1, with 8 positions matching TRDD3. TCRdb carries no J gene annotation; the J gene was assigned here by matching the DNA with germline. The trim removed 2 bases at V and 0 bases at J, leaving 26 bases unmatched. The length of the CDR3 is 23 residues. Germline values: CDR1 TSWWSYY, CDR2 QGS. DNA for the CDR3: TGTGCTCTTGGGGAAGTTACCTTAGCGGTCCCCCGCGACTGGGGGTCTTACACCGATAAACTCATCTTT. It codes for CALGEVTLAVPRDWGSYTDKLIF.

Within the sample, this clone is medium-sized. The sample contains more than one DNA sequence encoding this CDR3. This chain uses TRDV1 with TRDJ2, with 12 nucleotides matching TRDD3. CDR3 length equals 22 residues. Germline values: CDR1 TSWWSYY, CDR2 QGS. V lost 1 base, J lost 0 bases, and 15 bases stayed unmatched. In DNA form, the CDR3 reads TGTGCTCTTGGGGAACGCCCCTACTGGGGGATACACGCTATTGCTTTGACAGCACAACTCTTCTTT. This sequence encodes CALGERPYWGIHAIALTAQLFF.

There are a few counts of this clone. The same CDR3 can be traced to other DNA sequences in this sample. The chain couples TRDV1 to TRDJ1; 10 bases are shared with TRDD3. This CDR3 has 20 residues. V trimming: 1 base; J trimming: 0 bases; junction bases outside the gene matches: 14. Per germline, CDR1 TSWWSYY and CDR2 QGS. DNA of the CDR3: TGTGCTCTTGGGGAACGTGTCAAAATCTGGGGGATATTGGACACCGATAAACTCATCTTT. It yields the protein CALGERVKIWGILDTDKLIF.

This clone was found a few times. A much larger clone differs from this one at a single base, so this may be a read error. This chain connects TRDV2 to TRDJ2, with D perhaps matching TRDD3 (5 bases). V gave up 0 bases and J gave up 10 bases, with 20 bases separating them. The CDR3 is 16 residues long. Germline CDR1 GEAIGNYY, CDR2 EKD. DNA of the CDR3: TGTGCCTGTGACACCGTAGAAAGTGGGGCACCTGGACAACTCTTCTTT. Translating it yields CACDTVESGAPGQLFF.

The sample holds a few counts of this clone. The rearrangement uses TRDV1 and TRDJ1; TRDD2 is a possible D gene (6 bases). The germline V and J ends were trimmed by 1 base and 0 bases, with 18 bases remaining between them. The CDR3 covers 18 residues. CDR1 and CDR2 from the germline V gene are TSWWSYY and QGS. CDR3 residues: CALGEPSYHDCDTDKLIF. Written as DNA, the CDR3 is TGTGCTCTTGGGGAACCCTCCTACCACGACTGTGACACCGATAAACTCATCTTT.